Listed below are T cell receptor beta chains from one sample, sequenced in a study of siplizumab effects on memory and regulatory T cells. This table comes from immunoSEQ multiplex PCR, and its TCRdb copy is limited to in-frame clones, with some not included. The table includes 90,000 to 95,000 clones, approximately 96% detected once. The sequenced sample was naive CD4+ T cells sorted from blood. These receptors all stem from a human donor in good health. The CDR3 runs from the conserved cysteine through the conserved F or W. Each record gives: clone size, J gene, V gene, D gene, CDR3 protein, CDR3 DNA. The D gene is left open where the match is weak. Expanded clones are given a class, and other clones once, few, many or no size at all.

.	TRBJ2-5	TRBV5-1	.	CASSLESGVQETQYF	TGCGCCAGCAGCTTGGAGTCGGGGGTCCAAGAGACCCAGTACTTC
.	TRBJ1-3	TRBV15	.	CATSRGGADSSLGNTIYF	TGTGCCACCAGCAGAGGAGGAGCAGATAGCTCTTTGGGAAACACCATATATTTT
.	TRBJ2-7	TRBV7-2	.	CASRRSGHEQYF	TGTGCCAGCAGAAGGTCGGGTCACGAGCAGTACTTC
.	TRBJ1-5	TRBV6-1	.	CASSEAQHYQPQHF	TGTGCCAGCAGTGAAGCCCAGCATTATCAGCCCCAGCATTTT
.	TRBJ2-3	TRBV28	TRBD2	CASSLAGVGTDTQYF	TGTGCCAGCAGTTTAGCGGGGGTTGGCACAGATACGCAGTATTTT
.	TRBJ2-3	TRBV6-6	TRBD1	CASSWTGGLDTQYF	TGTGCCAGCAGCTGGACAGGGGGGTTGGATACGCAGTATTTT
.	TRBJ2-5	TRBV19	TRBD1	CASSPRQGVQETQYF	TGTGCCTCAAGCCCGAGGCAGGGGGTACAAGAGACCCAGTACTTC
.	TRBJ2-5	TRBV10-3	.	CAISESVGARETQYF	TGTGCCATCAGTGAGTCGGTTGGCGCTAGGGAGACCCAGTACTTC
.	TRBJ2-4	TRBV5-4	.	CASSSTVDVGAKNIQYF	TGTGCCAGCAGCTCGACCGTAGACGTGGGCGCCAAAAACATTCAGTACTTC
.	TRBJ1-5	TRBV5-4	.	CASSQGSGQPQHF	TGTGCCAGCAGCCAGGGGTCGGGCCAGCCCCAGCATTTT
.	TRBJ2-5	TRBV7-9	.	CASGTGQVETQYF	TGTGCCAGCGGGACTGGACAGGTGGAGACCCAGTACTTC
.	TRBJ2-1	TRBV5-4	.	CASSFNEGQNEQFF	TGTGCCAGCAGCTTTAATGAGGGGCAAAATGAGCAGTTCTTC
once	TRBJ2-3	TRBV5-4	.	CASSLVAVTDTQYF	TGTGCCAGCAGCTTGGTGGCGGTCACAGATACGCAGTATTTT
.	TRBJ1-4	TRBV19	TRBD1	CASSGYRGRLFF	TGTGCCAGTAGTGGTTACAGGGGGAGACTGTTTTTT
.	TRBJ2-7	TRBV10-3	.	CAISGQGSYEQYF	TGTGCCATCAGTGGGCAGGGATCCTACGAGCAGTACTTC
.	TRBJ1-5	TRBV9	.	CASSVDLGQPQHF	TGTGCCAGCAGCGTAGATTTAGGGCAGCCCCAGCATTTT
.	TRBJ1-5	TRBV19	.	CASSSLMGGASYNQPQHF	TGTGCCAGTAGTTCCCTAATGGGGGGCGCAAGCTATAATCAGCCCCAGCATTTT
.	TRBJ1-4	TRBV4-2	.	CASSQGATNEKLFF	TGTGCCAGCAGCCAAGGGGCAACTAATGAAAAACTGTTTTTT
.	TRBJ1-1	TRBV5-5	.	CASSPTPTGNTEAFF	TGTGCCAGCAGCCCGACGCCCACAGGGAACACTGAAGCTTTCTTT
.	TRBJ2-2	TRBV5-1	.	CASSLDRVDTGELFF	TGCGCCAGCAGCTTGGACAGGGTTGACACCGGGGAGCTGTTTTTT
.	TRBJ2-5	TRBV10-3	.	CAISESGGATETQYF	TGTGCCATCAGTGAGTCAGGGGGGGCCACAGAGACCCAGTACTTC
.	TRBJ2-3	TRBV13	TRBD2	CASSLEASGGRTDTQYF	TGTGCCAGCAGCTTAGAGGCTAGCGGGGGCCGCACAGATACGCAGTATTTT
.	TRBJ2-5	TRBV18	.	CASSGWTAQETQYF	TGTGCCAGCTCGGGCTGGACAGCCCAAGAGACCCAGTACTTC
.	TRBJ2-3	TRBV7-9	.	CASSLVGERDTQYF	TGTGCCAGCAGCTTAGTAGGCGAGAGAGATACGCAGTATTTT
once	TRBJ2-4	TRBV30	.	CAWSEGRGIQYF	TGTGCCTGGAGTGAGGGCAGGGGCATTCAGTACTTC
once	TRBJ2-3	TRBV5-1	.	CASSAALGDTQYF	TGCGCCAGCAGCGCCGCACTAGGAGATACGCAGTATTTT
.	TRBJ2-3	TRBV5-1	TRBD1	CASSPGQWADTQYF	TGCGCCAGCAGCCCGGGACAGTGGGCAGATACGCAGTATTTT
.	TRBJ2-7	TRBV11-2	.	CASSHNSYEQYF	TGTGCCAGCAGCCACAACTCCTACGAGCAGTACTTC
once	TRBJ1-3	TRBV30	.	CAWRGSGNTIYF	TGTGCCTGGAGGGGCTCTGGAAACACCATATATTTT
.	TRBJ1-6	TRBV5-6	.	CASSLATVRGSPLHF	TGTGCCAGCAGCTTGGCAACCGTACGGGGGTCACCCCTCCACTTT
.	TRBJ2-3	TRBV5-4	TRBD2	CASSYGGADTQYF	TGTGCCAGCAGCTACGGGGGGGCAGATACGCAGTATTTT
.	TRBJ1-1	TRBV11-2	.	CASRRSGPGNTEAFF	TGTGCCAGCAGAAGATCCGGACCCGGTAACACTGAAGCTTTCTTT
.	TRBJ2-5	TRBV19	TRBD2	CASSMRTSGGMETQYF	TGTGCCAGTAGCATGAGGACTAGCGGGGGGATGGAGACCCAGTACTTC
.	TRBJ1-5	TRBV27	TRBD1	CASARTGSAPNQPQHF	TGTGCCAGCGCTAGGACAGGCAGCGCCCCCAATCAGCCCCAGCATTTT
.	TRBJ1-5	TRBV4-3	TRBD1	CASSQDRGQAPGPF	TGCGCCAGCAGCCAAGATCGCGGACAGGCCCCTGGTCCTTTT
.	TRBJ1-1	TRBV5-4	.	CASSLRLPNTEAFF	TGTGCCAGCAGCTTAAGACTGCCGAACACTGAAGCTTTCTTT
.	TRBJ1-2	TRBV7-2	.	CASSYTGTIADGYTF	TGTGCCAGCAGCTATACAGGGACTATAGCGGATGGCTACACCTTC
.	TRBJ2-3	TRBV7-3	.	CASSSTDTQYF	TGTGCCAGCAGCTCCACAGATACGCAGTATTTT
.	TRBJ1-5	TRBV28	.	CASAIPSGGGQPQHF	TGTGCCAGCGCCATCCCTTCCGGGGGAGGTCAGCCCCAGCATTTT
.	TRBJ2-1	TRBV6-4	TRBD2	CASSKLAGGPNEQFF	TGTGCCAGCTCCAAACTAGCGGGGGGGCCGAATGAGCAGTTCTTC
.	TRBJ2-7	TRBV6-5	TRBD1	CASRTSGQDPREQYF	TGTGCCAGCAGGACTTCGGGACAGGACCCTAGGGAGCAGTACTTC
once	TRBJ1-2	TRBV18	.	CASSAGLDYGYTF	TGTGCCAGCTCCGCAGGTTTGGACTATGGCTACACCTTC
.	TRBJ2-5	TRBV5-1	TRBD2	CASSSPSGGPPGGTQYF	TGCGCCAGCAGCTCCCCTAGCGGGGGTCCCCCTGGAGGGACCCAGTACTTC
.	TRBJ2-2	TRBV10-3	.	CAIWDTGELFF	TGTGCCATTTGGGACACCGGGGAGCTGTTTTTT
.	TRBJ1-3	TRBV11-3	.	CASSLGYGPGIGNTIYF	TGTGCCAGCAGCCTGGGATATGGCCCGGGAATTGGAAACACCATATATTTT
.	TRBJ1-5	TRBV18	.	CASSQGLGQPQHF	TGTGCCAGCTCACAGGGGTTGGGGCAGCCCCAGCATTTT
once	TRBJ1-1	TRBV7-2	.	CASSLGGRMNTEAFF	TGTGCCAGCAGCTTAGGGGGCAGAATGAACACTGAAGCTTTCTTT
.	TRBJ1-4	TRBV5-1	TRBD1	CASSLGGTGNEKLFF	TGCGCCAGCAGCTTGGGAGGGACAGGGAATGAAAAACTGTTTTTT
.	TRBJ2-7	TRBV18	.	CASSPLISSEGNEQYF	TGTGCCAGCTCACCACTGATCAGCTCCGAAGGGAACGAGCAGTACTTC
once	TRBJ1-3	TRBV4-1	.	CASSLRISSGNTIYF	TGCGCCAGCAGCCTCAGAATTTCCTCTGGAAACACCATATATTTT
.	TRBJ2-1	TRBV5-4	.	CASSLGGGAFRQSRQDEQFF	TGTGCCAGCAGCTTGGGTGGCGGGGCTTTTCGACAATCAAGGCAGGATGAGCAGTTCTTC
.	TRBJ2-1	TRBV5-1	TRBD2	CASSLGLAGGTSYNEQFF	TGCGCCAGCAGCCTGGGACTAGCGGGGGGTACCTCCTACAATGAGCAGTTCTTC
.	TRBJ1-3	TRBV9	.	CASSVGGTGNTIYF	TGTGCCAGCAGCGTAGGGGGGACTGGAAACACCATATATTTT
once	TRBJ1-3	TRBV11-3	.	CASSLGYGAAGNTIYF	TGTGCCAGCAGCTTAGGGTACGGAGCGGCCGGAAACACCATATATTTT
.	TRBJ2-5	TRBV5-4	.	CASSRGGGQETQYF	TGTGCCAGCAGCCGTGGGGGCGGCCAAGAGACCCAGTACTTC
.	TRBJ1-2	TRBV7-9	.	CASSPRTDNYGYTF	TGTGCCAGCAGCCCAAGGACGGATAACTATGGCTACACCTTC
.	TRBJ2-5	TRBV28	.	CATQLGWETQYF	TGTGCCACACAGTTGGGGTGGGAGACCCAGTACTTC
.	TRBJ2-5	TRBV5-4	TRBD2	CASSWGLARPQYF	TGTGCCAGCAGCTGGGGACTAGCCCGGCCCCAGTACTTC
.	TRBJ2-5	TRBV6-5	TRBD1	CASRTGQGVSETQYF	TGTGCCAGCAGGACGGGACAGGGGGTTTCGGAGACCCAGTACTTC